The clone carrying this TCR beta chain was picked up a small number of times. Its antigen is unidentified. CDR1 is LGHNA and CDR2 is YSLEER in the germline V gene. This CDR3 comprises 17 residues. With 4 bases removed from V and 5 bases from J, the gap between germline ends came to 22 bases. This sample is drawn from a study of identical twins. In every case, the donor was a healthy Caucasian. Study-level results: Beta clonotypes that were abundant in cord blood contained fewer insertions, a pattern absent from memory repertoires.

Using its own MiXCR run on the 5' RACE reads, TCRdb lists one record per CDR3 protein. The sample holds 400,000 to 500,000 distinct CDR3 sequences, less than 20% seen once. This receptor was obtained from a man aged 45-65 years in good health. The chain combines TRBV4-3 with TRBJ2-3, with D maybe TRBD1 (6 bases). Sequenced sample: naive T cells sorted from blood. The CDR3 is CASSRLFGTPSQDTQYF. For the CDR3, the DNA is TGCGCCAGCAGCCGACTATTCGGGACACCAAGCCAAGATACGCAGTATTTT.